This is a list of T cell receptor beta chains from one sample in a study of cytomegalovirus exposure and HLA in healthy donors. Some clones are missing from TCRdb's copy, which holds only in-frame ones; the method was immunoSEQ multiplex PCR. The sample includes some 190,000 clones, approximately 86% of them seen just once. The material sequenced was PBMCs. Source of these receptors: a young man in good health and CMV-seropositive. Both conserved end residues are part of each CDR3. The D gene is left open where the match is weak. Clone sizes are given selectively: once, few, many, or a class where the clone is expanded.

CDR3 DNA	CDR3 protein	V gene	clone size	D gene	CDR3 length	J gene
TGTGCCAGCAGCTTGGGACCGAACTCCTATAATTCACCCCTCCACTTT	CASSLGPNSYNSPLHF	TRBV5-6	-	-	16	TRBJ1-6
TGTGCCAGCAGCACGTCGACAGTAATGAACACTGAAGCTTTCTTT	CASSTSTVMNTEAFF	TRBV11-3	-	-	15	TRBJ1-1
TGTGCCAGCAGCGTAGCTTCCCCGTCTGGACTAACTTCTCGTGGGGAGCTGTTTTTT	CASSVASPSGLTSRGELFF	TRBV9	-	-	19	TRBJ2-2
TGTGCCAGCAGCCGTACGCCATCCCCGGAAGGAGACAATGAGCAGTTCTTC	CASSRTPSPEGDNEQFF	TRBV7-3	-	-	17	TRBJ2-1
TGCAGCGTTGGCCGTATGGGGGAGCAGTACTTC	CSVGRMGEQYF	TRBV29-1	once	-	11	TRBJ2-7
TGTGCCAGTACCCGGGACCCGGAAGGTCAGCCCCAGCATTTT	CASTRDPEGQPQHF	TRBV19	-	-	14	TRBJ1-5
TGTGCCAGCAGCTTAAGTCATGCCAGAGGGGAGACCCAGTACTTC	CASSLSHARGETQYF	TRBV7-3	-	-	15	TRBJ2-5
TGTGCCAGCAGTTACAACGGCAGGGCGTACACCTTC	CASSYNGRAYTF	TRBV6-5	-	-	12	TRBJ1-2
TGTGCCAGCCTACGGGACACCCGCACAGATACGCAGTATTTT	CASLRDTRTDTQYF	TRBV5-4	-	-	14	TRBJ2-3
TGTGCCAGCAGCCAACCCGACTATGTAGATACGCAGTATTTT	CASSQPDYVDTQYF	TRBV14	-	-	14	TRBJ2-3
TGTGCCGGAACCCGGGGGGTGGACACTGAAGCTTTCTTT	CAGTRGVDTEAFF	TRBV6-1	-	-	13	TRBJ1-1
TGTGCCAGCTCTACGAGGGAAGGCTATGGCTACACCTTC	CASSTREGYGYTF	TRBV6-4	-	-	13	TRBJ1-2
TGCGCCAGCAGCCATTTGGGACAGGTGCACGGCTACACCTTC	CASSHLGQVHGYTF	TRBV4-1	-	TRBD1	14	TRBJ1-2
TGTGCCAGCAGCTCCTCCCCCGTTGGGGAGAGGGAGACCCAGTACTTC	CASSSSPVGERETQYF	TRBV7-8	-	-	16	TRBJ2-5
TGCAGTGCCAAACTCACCGGAGGCTACACCTTC	CSAKLTGGYTF	TRBV20-1	few	-	11	TRBJ1-2
TGCAGCGTGGGGACAGATCCTTCCTACGAGCAGTACTTC	CSVGTDPSYEQYF	TRBV29-1	-	TRBD1	13	TRBJ2-7
TGTGCCAGCAGCTCGCGGGCGGGGGACTATGGCTACACCTTC	CASSSRAGDYGYTF	TRBV7-9	-	-	14	TRBJ1-2
TGTGCCACCAGCAGAGACTCTAGCGCCGAGCAGTACTTC	CATSRDSSAEQYF	TRBV15	-	-	13	TRBJ2-7
TGCGCCAGCAGCTTGGGGGCCAGGGATGGCAGCAATCAGCCCCAGCATTTT	CASSLGARDGSNQPQHF	TRBV5-1	-	-	17	TRBJ1-5
TGTGCCAGCAGCTTAGGGCCGGGGAACCAGCCCCAGCATTTT	CASSLGPGNQPQHF	TRBV7-9	-	-	14	TRBJ1-5